The clone carrying this T cell receptor (beta chain) was counted once. This record comes from a study of shared clonotypes between healthy human individuals. Repertoires were generated with immunoSEQ multiplex PCR, while TCRdb's copy carries only in-frame clones and drops some. Here the sample spans 2 million to 2.5 million clones, nearly 97% being singletons. The V end lost 7 bases, the J end lost 1 base, and 26 bases lay between the germline ends. The CDR3 consists of 18 residues. CDR1 is LNHNV, CDR2 YYDKDF, per germline (reference sequence). The V gene is TRBV15, the J gene TRBJ2-7; D might be TRBD2 (6 bases). The sequencing sample was made of naive CD4+ T cells sorted from blood. Subset meaning: CD45RA+ positively selected. The clonotype was recovered from a man aged 18 to 29 in good health. The CDR3 DNA is TGTGCCACCAATATTTATACCAACAGCGGAGGGGATTCCTACGAGCAGTACTTC. Residues: CATNIYTNSGGDSYEQYF.